The 10 T cell receptor beta chains reported below all come from one sample, sequenced in a study of PD-1 blockade in classical Hodgkin lymphoma. Sample time point: newly diagnosed, previously untreated cHL patient sample. Sequencing used immunoSEQ multiplex PCR; TCRdb keeps in-frame clones, though not all of them. The table shows under 30,000 clones, with 91% occurring only once. Specimen: peripheral blood mononuclear cells (PBMCs). The receptors shown here come from a human donor with classical Hodgkin lymphoma.

V and J are TRBV4-1 and TRBJ2-1; D is unclear. CDR3 length equals 15 residues. With 4 bases removed from V and 7 bases from J, the gap between germline ends came to 17 bases. Germline V gene sequence: CDR1 MGHRA, CDR2 YSYEKL. The CDR3 region has the DNA TGCGCCAGCAGCCGCGGCAGCCTAGGTACAAATGAGCAGTTCTTC. It is translated as CASSRGSLGTNEQFF.

V and J are TRBV6-5 and TRBJ2-7; TRBD2 aligns across 8 bases. The CDR3 spans 14 residues. J was trimmed by 2 bases and V by 0 bases; bases with no gene match: 0. CDR1 is MNHEY and CDR2 is SVGAGI in the germline V gene. The CDR3 nucleotides are TGTGCCAGCAGTTACTCTAGCGGGACCTACGAGCAGTACTTC. Protein: CASSYSSGTYEQYF.

The chain recombines TRBV2 with TRBJ2-7; D is perhaps TRBD1 (5 bases). Germline V gene sequence: CDR1 SNHLY, CDR2 FYNNEI. Deletions cut 6 bases from V and 7 bases from J, with 7 bases between. The CDR3 covers 10 residues. Written as DNA, the CDR3 is TGTGCCAGCAGGACAGTTGAGCAGTACTTC. It encodes CASRTVEQYF.

The V gene is TRBV19, the J gene TRBJ1-1; D not certain. Germline V gives CDR1 LNHDA, CDR2 SQIVND (reference sequence). The CDR3 contains 15 residues. Trimming pared 2 bases from V and 2 bases from J, leaving 12 bases between. Here the CDR3 DNA reads TGTGCCAGTAGTATATCGGGCAGCCCTAACACTGAAGCTTTCTTT. Its translation: CASSISGSPNTEAFF.

This rearrangement joins TRBV5-1 to TRBJ2-7; TRBD2 matches 10 bases. Germline values: CDR1 SGHRS, CDR2 YFSETQ. This CDR3 comprises 19 residues. Trimming took 3 bases from V and 0 from J; bases not matched to a gene: 15. DNA for the CDR3: TGCGCCAGCAGCTCAAGATCCGGGACTAGCGCCTACAGCTCCTACGAGCAGTACTTC. This encodes CASSSRSGTSAYSSYEQYF.

This clone is a singleton in its sample. This chain connects TRBV2 to TRBJ2-7, with 11 positions matching TRBD2. V was pared by 4 bases and J by 4 bases, with 6 bases of the junction left unmatched. The germline V gene encodes CDR1 SNHLY and CDR2 FYNNEI. CDR3 length: 15 residues. CDR3 DNA sequence: TGTGCCAGCAGTGTGGCACTAGCGGGAGTATACGAGCAGTACTTC. Translating it yields CASSVALAGVYEQYF. Filled out from reference TRBV2 and TRBJ2-7, the complete variable domain reads EPEVTQTPSHQVTQMGQEVILRCVPISNHLYFYWYRQILGQKVEFLVSFYNNEISEKSEIFDDQFSVERPDGSNFTLKIRSTKLEDSAMYFCASSVALAGVYEQYFGPGTRLTVT.

The rearrangement uses TRBV27 and TRBJ2-3; D uncertain. Germline values: CDR1 MNHEY, CDR2 SMNVEV (reference sequence). V was shortened by 4 bases and J by 2 bases, with 16 bases between the two germline ends. This CDR3 is built from 16 residues. Written as DNA, the CDR3 is TGTGCCAGCAGTTCCCCGCGGTCGTCCCCCACAGATACGCAGTATTTT. Translation gives CASSSPRSSPTDTQYF.

The genes are TRBV7-2 and TRBJ2-5; D remains unclear. The CDR3 sequence is 14 residues long. The ends were cut back, 1 base at V and 3 bases at J, with 9 bases in the middle. CDR1 and CDR2 from the germline V gene are SGHTA and FQGNSA. The CDR3 coding sequence is TGTGCCAGCAGCTTAGGAGCCGTAAAAGAGACCCAGTACTTC. This codes for CASSLGAVKETQYF.

This clone was detected only a few times. The chain combines TRBV20-1 with TRBJ2-1; D is perhaps TRBD1 (5 bases). Germline V gene lookup returns CDR1 DFQATT and CDR2 SNEGSKA (reference sequence). The CDR3 extends over 11 amino acids. V dropped 5 bases and J dropped 7 bases, with 9 bases sitting between them. The CDR3 region has the DNA TGCAGTGCTGAAAGACAGAATGAGCAGTTCTTC. As protein: CSAERQNEQFF.

This clone is medium-sized by share. V usage is TRBV28 and J usage is TRBJ2-7; D remains ambiguous. V lost 3 bases, J lost 7 bases, and 16 bases lay in between. The CDR3 totals 14 residues. CDR1 is MDHEN, CDR2 SYDVKM, per germline. CDR3 nucleotides: TGTGCCAGCAGTTTGTCGACCCGTAGGTGGGAGCAGTACTTC. This sequence encodes CASSLSTRRWEQYF.